Below are 28 T cell receptor beta chains sequenced from a single sample in a study of cytomegalovirus exposure and HLA in healthy donors. The PCR used 60 Vbeta and 13 Jbeta primers. Method: immunoSEQ multiplex PCR; TCRdb's copy keeps in-frame clones and lacks some. The sample lists approximately 140,000 clones; around 90% were seen once. What was sequenced was PBMCs. The source is a woman aged 40 to 50 in good health and CMV-seronegative.

This clone has just a few counts. J is TRBJ2-7 and V is TRBV5-1; weak D call: TRBD2 (6 bases). The CDR3 consists of 15 residues. CDR1 and CDR2 (germline): SGHRS, YFSETQ. Deletions cut 0 bases from V and 2 bases from J, with 12 bases between. This CDR3 is CASSLGGRSTYEQYF. DNA for the CDR3: TGCGCCAGCAGCTTGGGTGGGAGGAGTACCTACGAGCAGTACTTC. The entire variable domain, with the rest obtained from reference TRBV5-1 and TRBJ2-7, is as follows: KAGVTQTPRYLIKTRGQQVTLSCSPISGHRSVSWYQQTPGQGLQFLFEYFSETQRNKGNFPGRFSGRQFSNSRSEMNVSTLELGDSALYLCASSLGGRSTYEQYFGPGTRLTVT.

This rearrangement joins TRBV19 to TRBJ1-5, with D unresolved. Germline V lookup: CDR1 LNHDA, CDR2 SQIVND (reference sequence). This CDR3 contains 12 residues. V was shortened by 1 base and J by 9 bases, with 7 bases between the two germline ends. The CDR3 protein is CASSIVEGPQHF. Here the CDR3 DNA reads TGTGCCAGTAGTATAGTTGAGGGGCCCCAGCATTTT.

Here the CDR3 DNA reads TGTGCCAGCAGTGAATCCCCAGCGGGAGTTTCCTACGAGCAGTACTTC. This codes for CASSESPAGVSYEQYF. The chain is built from TRBV2 and TRBJ2-7; 8 positions agree with TRBD2. Trimming at V came to 2 bases and at J to 1 base, leaving 7 bases not matched to a gene. This CDR3 comprises 16 residues. Looked up from germline, CDR1 is SNHLY and CDR2 is FYNNEI.

The chain is built from TRBV11-2 and TRBJ2-7; TRBD2 is a possible D gene (6 bases). The CDR3 totals 15 residues. Germline values: CDR1 SGHAT, CDR2 FQNNGV. Trimming cost V 1 base and J 6 bases, with 16 bases left between them. For the CDR3, the DNA is TGTGCCAGCAGCTTAGGGGACTGGACATCTGTCGAGCAGTACTTC. It translates to CASSLGDWTSVEQYF.

The chain joins TRBV11-2 to TRBJ2-5; D remains ambiguous. Matching the DNA end better, TRBJ2-7 makes the J call doubtful. CDR1 and CDR2 (germline): SGHAT, FQNNGV. The CDR3 loop spans 14 amino acids. The CDR3 sequence: CASSLDNYSYEQYF. The CDR3 region has the DNA TGTGCCAGCAGCTTAGATAACTACTCCTACGAGCAGTACTTC.

The V and J genes are TRBV13 and TRBJ2-1; 10 bases match TRBD2. Trimming at V came to 0 bases and at J to 12 bases, leaving 8 bases not matched to a gene. Looked up from germline, CDR1 is PRHDT and CDR2 is FYEKMQ (reference sequence). CDR3 length equals 15 residues. The CDR3 nucleotides are TGTGCCAGCAGCTTAGGCAGGGGACTAGCGACCTTGCAGTTCTTC. Its protein is CASSLGRGLATLQFF.

This chain connects TRBV18 to TRBJ2-1, with 8 nucleotides matching TRBD2. Germline values: CDR1 KGHSH, CDR2 LQKENI. The CDR3 runs to 15 residues. The V segment lost 5 bases and the J segment 8 bases; nucleotides outside the gene matches: 11. The CDR3 nucleotides are TGTGCCAGCTCAGCGGGACTAGAGGTTAGTTATGAGCAGTTCTTC. It specifies CASSAGLEVSYEQFF.

The J gene is TRBJ2-5, the V gene TRBV4-1, with 10 bases fitting TRBD2. Germline CDR1 reads MGHRA; CDR2 reads YSYEKL. J gave up 6 bases and V 0 bases, and 7 bases lay outside the gene matches. The CDR3 has 16 residues. The CDR3 DNA reads as TGCGCCAGCAGCCAAGATGCGCTAGCGGGAGAAAAGACCCAGTACTTC. Amino acid sequence: CASSQDALAGEKTQYF.

The genes are TRBV18 and TRBJ2-1; no definite D call. Germline V lookup: CDR1 KGHSH, CDR2 LQKENI. This CDR3 comprises 14 residues. The V gene lost 0 bases and the J gene lost 9 bases, with 12 bases spanning the gap. The CDR3 spells CASSPPATSAEQFF. The CDR3 nucleotides read TGTGCCAGCTCACCACCGGCGACTTCGGCTGAGCAGTTCTTC. The whole variable domain, remainder taken from reference TRBV18 and TRBJ2-1, is NAGVMQNPRHLVRRRGQEARLRCSPMKGHSHVYWYRQLPEEGLKFMVYLQKENIIDESGMPKERFSAEFPKEGPSILRIQQVVRGDSAAYFCASSPPATSAEQFFGPGTRLTVL.

The chain carries TRBV5-4 and TRBJ1-6; D is uncertain. CDR1 SGHNT and CDR2 YYREEE come from the germline V gene (reference sequence). The CDR3 covers 15 residues. V shed 3 bases and J shed 2 bases, with 9 bases lying between them. The CDR3 nucleotides are TGTGCCAGCAGCTCTCTGGGAGCCTATAATTCACCCCTCCACTTT. Translated, it gives CASSSLGAYNSPLHF.

This clone was counted a single time. This sequence joins TRBV5-1 and TRBJ2-1; a possible D gene is TRBD2 (7 bases). The germline V gene has CDR1 SGHRS and CDR2 YFSETQ. The CDR3 is 16 residues long. V lost 5 bases and J 0 bases, leaving 15 bases between the germline ends. The CDR3: CASSRGAASSYNEQFF. The CDR3 nucleotides read TGCGCCAGCAGTCGGGGGGCCGCCAGCTCCTACAATGAGCAGTTCTTC. Combining the CDR3 with reference TRBV5-1 and TRBJ2-1 gives the whole variable domain KAGVTQTPRYLIKTRGQQVTLSCSPISGHRSVSWYQQTPGQGLQFLFEYFSETQRNKGNFPGRFSGRQFSNSRSEMNVSTLELGDSALYLCASSRGAASSYNEQFFGPGTRLTVL.

Concerning this clone itself: Other nucleotide sequences from this sample produce the same CDR3. J is TRBJ1-2 and V is TRBV25-1; D not resolved. Germline values: CDR1 MGHDK, CDR2 SYGVNS. This CDR3 has 14 amino acids. The V end lost 3 bases, the J end lost 13 bases, and 21 bases lay between the germline ends. The CDR3 DNA reads TGTGCCAGCAGTGACCTCCCCCCGACATCTCTCGTCACCTTC. This translates into CASSDLPPTSLVTF.

This rearrangement joins TRBV5-1 to TRBJ2-1; 7 bases line up with TRBD1. CDR3 length: 12 amino acids. Germline CDR1 SGHRS, CDR2 YFSETQ. The trim removed 4 bases at V and 13 bases at J, leaving 8 bases unmatched. CDR3 loop: CASSPQGDIQFF. The CDR3 nucleotides are TGCGCCAGCAGCCCCCAGGGGGATATTCAGTTCTTC.

This clone was seen only once. The chain joins TRBV28 to TRBJ1-1; perhaps TRBD1 as D (6 bases). This CDR3 contains 13 residues. The V end was cut by 7 bases, the J end by 1 base, with 10 bases between. CDR1 is MDHEN, CDR2 SYDVKM, per germline. In DNA form, the CDR3 reads TGTGCCAGCACCACGACAGGGAACACTGAAGCTTTCTTT. This encodes CASTTTGNTEAFF. Supplemented by reference TRBV28 and TRBJ1-1, the full variable domain reads DVKVTQSSRYLVKRTGEKVFLECVQDMDHENMFWYRQDPGLGLRLIYFSYDVKMKEKGDIPEGYSVSREKKERFSLILESASTNQTSMYLCASTTTGNTEAFFGQGTRLTVV.

The CDR3 loop is CASSSRGGNEKLFF. The CDR3 coding sequence is TGTGCCAGCAGTTCAAGGGGAGGCAATGAAAAACTGTTTTTT. V and J are TRBV28 and TRBJ1-4; weak D call: TRBD1 (5 bases). This CDR3 has 14 amino acids. The V and J ends lost 4 bases and 5 bases respectively, with 11 bases between them. Per the germline V gene, CDR1 is MDHEN and CDR2 is SYDVKM.

V gene TRBV6-6 combines with J gene TRBJ2-2; a weak D match, TRBD2 (6 bases). CDR3 length equals 14 residues. Germline V gene data show CDR1 as MNHNY and CDR2 as SVGAGI (reference sequence). Trimming shortened V by 4 bases and J by 4 bases, and 10 bases separated the two germline ends. CDR3 region: CASSSTGGTGELFF. The CDR3 nucleotides are TGTGCCAGCAGTTCAACCGGGGGCACCGGGGAGCTGTTTTTT.

This clone was detected once. This chain connects TRBV29-1 to TRBJ2-7; 9 bases line up with TRBD2. This CDR3 is built from 12 residues. J gave up 7 bases and V 8 bases, and 9 bases lay outside the gene matches. Germline V lookup: CDR1 SQVTM, CDR2 ANQGSEA. The CDR3 is CSFVAGAEEQYF. The CDR3 DNA reads as TGCAGCTTTGTAGCGGGAGCAGAAGAGCAGTACTTC.

This chain links TRBV7-2 with TRBJ2-1; 14 bases map to TRBD2. CDR1 is SGHTA, CDR2 FQGNSA, per germline. V was pared by 5 bases and J by 9 bases, with 6 bases of the junction left unmatched. This CDR3 spans 15 amino acids. Here the CDR3 DNA reads TGTGCCAGCAGCCGAGGACTAGCGGGGGGAGGTGAGCAGTTCTTC. Amino acid sequence: CASSRGLAGGGEQFF.

The chain uses TRBV7-2 and TRBJ2-7, with a tentative D call TRBD2 (6 bases). The CDR3 is 17 amino acids. The germline V gene has CDR1 SGHTA and CDR2 FQGNSA. Trimming pared 1 base from V and 2 bases from J, leaving 18 bases between. The CDR3 spells CASSLEVWRGDTYEQYF. CDR3 in DNA: TGTGCCAGCAGCTTAGAGGTCTGGCGGGGCGATACCTACGAGCAGTACTTC.

J is TRBJ2-1 and V is TRBV9; perhaps TRBD1 as D (6 bases). The CDR3 loop spans 15 amino acids. Germline V gene data show CDR1 as SGDLS and CDR2 as YYNGEE. V lost 2 bases, J lost 2 bases, and 11 bases lay in between. The CDR3 spells CASSVGTHTYNEQFF. For the CDR3, the DNA is TGTGCCAGCAGCGTTGGGACACACACCTACAATGAGCAGTTCTTC.

The rearrangement joins TRBV6-1 to TRBJ1-1, with D uncertain. Germline loops: CDR1 MNHNS, CDR2 SASEGT. CDR3 length: 12 amino acids. The ends were cut back, 5 bases at V and 5 bases at J, with 9 bases in the middle. CDR3: CASSSRRTEAFF. In DNA form, the CDR3 reads TGTGCCAGCAGTTCCCGGAGGACTGAAGCTTTCTTT.

CDR3 loop: CASSLDPGTNTEAFF. In nucleotides, the CDR3 is TGCGCCAGCAGCTTGGACCCGGGTACGAACACTGAAGCTTTCTTT. The gene calls are TRBV5-1 and TRBJ1-1; no clear D. V lost 0 bases to trimming and J lost 1 base, with 10 bases between them. Germline V gene data show CDR1 as SGHRS and CDR2 as YFSETQ. This CDR3 is 15 amino acids long.

The rearrangement joins TRBV5-1 to TRBJ2-5; no definite D call. V was trimmed by 0 bases and J by 2 bases, leaving 11 bases between them. The CDR3 is 15 amino acids. CDR1 and CDR2 from the germline V gene are SGHRS and YFSETQ. The CDR3 nucleotides are TGCGCCAGCAGCTTGGTCCCGGGTGGGCAAGAGACCCAGTACTTC. This codes for CASSLVPGGQETQYF.

Concerning this clone itself: A read error may produce the germline difference seen at one junction end. The genes are TRBV7-9 and TRBJ2-7; TRBD2 aligns across 13 bases. This CDR3 has 16 amino acids. Germline V gene lookup returns CDR1 SEHNR and CDR2 FQNEAQ (reference sequence). CDR3 amino acids: CSSSLLAGGKGYEQYF. CDR3 nucleotide sequence: TGTTCCAGCAGCTTACTAGCGGGAGGGAAGGGGTACGAGCAGTACTTC.

This chain uses TRBV15 with TRBJ2-1, with TRBD2 identical over 13 bases. V lost 1 base to trimming and J lost 12 bases; unmatched junction nucleotides: 9. This CDR3 comprises 16 residues. CDR1 is LNHNV and CDR2 is YYDKDF in the germline V gene (reference sequence). The CDR3 sequence is CATSRGGRTSGSVQFF. CDR3 nucleotide sequence: TGTGCCACCAGCAGAGGAGGTCGGACTAGCGGGAGTGTGCAGTTCTTC. The full variable domain, completed using reference TRBV15 and TRBJ2-1, is DAMVIQNPRYQVTQFGKPVTLSCSQTLNHNVMYWYQQKSSQAPKLLFHYYDKDFNNEADTPDNFQSRRPNTSFCFLDIRSPGLGDTAMYLCATSRGGRTSGSVQFFGPGTRLTVL.

The chain employs TRBV5-1 and TRBJ1-1; TRBD1 agrees at 12 bases. The CDR3 is made up of 14 amino acids. Germline CDR1 is SGHRS and CDR2 is YFSETQ. V shed 0 bases and J 11 bases; nucleotides not matched to a gene: 5. The CDR3 here is CASSLGDRGLGAFF. For the CDR3, the DNA is TGCGCCAGCAGCTTGGGGGACAGGGGGCTTGGCGCTTTCTTT.

This chain joins TRBV5-4 and TRBJ2-7; tentatively, D is TRBD1 (6 bases). V was pared by 4 bases and J by 5 bases, with 19 bases between. CDR3 length: 15 residues. The germline V gene encodes CDR1 SGHNT and CDR2 YYREEE (reference sequence). The CDR3 reads CASSPRGGVPHEQYF. The CDR3 nucleotides read TGTGCCAGCAGCCCCAGAGGGGGAGTTCCCCACGAGCAGTACTTC.

The chain recombines TRBV5-5 with TRBJ1-4; D is unresolved. The germline V gene has CDR1 SGHKS and CDR2 YYEKEE (reference sequence). The CDR3 is made up of 12 amino acids. V lost 3 bases, J lost 7 bases, and 7 bases lay in between. The CDR3 is CASSWESEKLFF. In DNA, the CDR3 is TGTGCCAGCAGCTGGGAGAGTGAAAAACTGTTTTTT.